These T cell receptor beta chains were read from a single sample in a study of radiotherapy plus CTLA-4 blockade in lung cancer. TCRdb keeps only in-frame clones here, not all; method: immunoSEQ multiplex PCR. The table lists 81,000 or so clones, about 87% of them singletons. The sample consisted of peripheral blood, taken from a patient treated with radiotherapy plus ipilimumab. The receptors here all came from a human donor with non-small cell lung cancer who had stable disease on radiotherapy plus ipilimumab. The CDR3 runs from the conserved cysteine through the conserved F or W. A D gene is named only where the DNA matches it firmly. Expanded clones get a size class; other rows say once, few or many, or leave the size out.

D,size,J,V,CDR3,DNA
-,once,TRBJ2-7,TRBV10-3,CAISEGGLRSYEQYF,TGTGCCATCAGTGAGGGGGGCTTACGGTCCTACGAGCAGTACTTC
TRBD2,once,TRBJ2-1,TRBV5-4,CATTLAGTVNEQFF,TGTGCGACCACGCTAGCGGGGACGGTCAATGAGCAGTTCTTC
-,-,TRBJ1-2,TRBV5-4,CASSLGVFGAPSNYGYTF,TGTGCCAGCAGCTTGGGTGTGTTCGGGGCCCCTTCCAACTATGGCTACACCTTC
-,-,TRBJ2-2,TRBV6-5,CASSYLSDGELFF,TGTGCCAGCAGTTACCTTAGTGACGGGGAGCTGTTTTTT
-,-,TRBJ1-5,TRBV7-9,CASSDDRGNQPQHF,TGTGCCAGCAGCGATGATAGGGGCAATCAGCCCCAGCATTTT
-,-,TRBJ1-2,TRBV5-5,CASSPRGYGYTF,TGTGCCAGCAGCCCCAGGGGCTATGGCTACACCTTC
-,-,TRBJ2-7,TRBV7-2,CASSLVLSGVGYEQYF,TGTGCCAGCAGCTTAGTTCTGTCGGGGGTTGGCTACGAGCAGTACTTC
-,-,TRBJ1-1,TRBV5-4,CASSLWGNTEAFF,TGTGCCAGCAGCTTGTGGGGCAATACTGAAGCTTTCTTT
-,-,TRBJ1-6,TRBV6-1,CASSEGRGRGTNSPLHF,TGTGCCAGCAGCGAAGGGAGGGGACGGGGTACTAATTCACCCCTCCACTTT
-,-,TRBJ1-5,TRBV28,CASSSPSNQPQHF,TGTGCCAGCAGTTCACCTAGCAATCAGCCCCAGCATTTT
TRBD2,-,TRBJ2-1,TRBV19,CASSMRPSGSYNEQFF,TGTGCCAGTAGTATGCGGCCTAGCGGTTCCTACAATGAGCAGTTCTTC